This TCR beta chain was identified during a study of breast tumors, draining lymph nodes, adjacent tissues. Study conclusions and caveats: Compared with lymph nodes, tumors were less diverse; compared with nontumor tissue, more. The lymph node origin of tumor T cells was framed as consistent with a hypothesis, not demonstrated. Tumor and nontumor repertoires were significantly more similar in luminal-like than in basal-like breast cancer. Findings are consistent with lymph node origin and intratumoral expansion of most tumor T cells.

With 3 bases removed from V and 1 base from J, the gap between germline ends came to 13 bases. The length of the CDR3 is 16 residues. Germline CDR1 and CDR2: SGHRS and YFSETQ. TCRdb processed the multiplex PCR reads anew with MiXCR; each CDR3 protein has one entry. The data hold tens of thousands of distinct CDR3 sequences, with less than 75% observed a single time. As concerns this clonotype: What it recognizes is unknown.

The source of this sequence is a female donor with breast cancer. Some clones in this sample may be carry-over from other donors' samples. Sequencing was carried out using breast tumor tissue. The J gene is TRBJ2-2, the V gene TRBV5-1, with a tentative D call TRBD2 (6 bases). The chain's CDR3 is CASSSSASLNTGELFF. The CDR3 DNA follows: TGCGCCAGCAGCTCTAGCGCATCATTGAACACCGGGGAGCTGTTTTTT.